Included here is one TCR beta chain sequence, with context. This record belongs to a study of CDR3 diversity in severe acne. TCRdb itself ran the PCR reads through MiXCR, one entry per CDR3 protein. This table has around 100,000 distinct CDR3 sequences, approximately 47% appearing once. Germline V gene sequence: CDR1 SGDLS, CDR2 YYNGEE. Trimming took off 4 bases at V and 4 bases at J, with 11 bases between the two ends. The CDR3 extends over 13 amino acids. The source material was blood. The chain joins TRBV9 to TRBJ1-2, with a tentative D call TRBD1 (5 bases). The sequence derives from a male donor with acne. The CDR3 coding sequence is TGTGCCAGCAGCCCAGGGCGGGGCTATGGCTACACCTTC. It translates to CASSPGRGYGYTF.